The T cell receptor beta chain described here comes from a study of blood T cells in healthy people across ages. In this sample, this clonotype turned up a few times. It was with a sample-barcoded 5' primer and a J-beta primer mix that a second PCR of roughly 7 to 12 cycles was run. TCRdb recomputed calls from the 5' RACE reads with MiXCR, one row per CDR3 protein. The repertoire holds about 1.5 million distinct CDR3 sequences, with approximately 42% as singletons. This CDR3 region has 18 residues. Germline loops: CDR1 KGHSH, CDR2 LQKENI. The V end lost 1 base, the J end lost 8 bases, and 26 bases lay between the germline ends.

What was sequenced was blood. The rearrangement joins TRBV18 to TRBJ1-2; D might be TRBD1 (5 bases). This sequence was found in a woman aged 18-30 years in good health. The CDR3 nucleotides are TGTGCCAGCTCACCACGGGACTTCGGGATCGGGTCTGAAAGAGGCTACACCTTC. This gives the protein CASSPRDFGIGSERGYTF.